A single sample gave rise to the 2 T cell receptor beta chains below, sequenced in a study of control samples from healthy donors and cancer patients. Method: immunoSEQ multiplex PCR; TCRdb's copy keeps in-frame clones and lacks some. Among about 130,000 clones listed, roughly 89% were seen once. Input material: blood. These receptors were collected from a man younger than 35 in good health.

This clone was seen only a few times. This sequence joins TRBV7-9 and TRBJ2-5, with D possibly TRBD2 on 6 matching bases. The CDR3 length is 12 residues. CDR1 is SEHNR and CDR2 is FQNEAQ in the germline V gene (reference sequence). Trimming removed 8 bases at V and 3 bases at J, with 10 bases between. The CDR3 DNA is TGTGCCAGCGGGGTAGCGGAAGAGACCCAGTACTTC. Translation gives CASGVAEETQYF.

The chain joins TRBV19 to TRBJ1-2; D remains ambiguous. V was trimmed by 4 bases and J by 2 bases, leaving 17 bases between them. The CDR3 contains 16 residues. Germline CDR1 and CDR2: LNHDA and SQIVND (reference sequence). This CDR3 reads CASSNFRGVGNYGYTF. Written as DNA, the CDR3 is TGTGCCAGTAGTAATTTTCGGGGAGTAGGAAACTATGGCTACACCTTC.